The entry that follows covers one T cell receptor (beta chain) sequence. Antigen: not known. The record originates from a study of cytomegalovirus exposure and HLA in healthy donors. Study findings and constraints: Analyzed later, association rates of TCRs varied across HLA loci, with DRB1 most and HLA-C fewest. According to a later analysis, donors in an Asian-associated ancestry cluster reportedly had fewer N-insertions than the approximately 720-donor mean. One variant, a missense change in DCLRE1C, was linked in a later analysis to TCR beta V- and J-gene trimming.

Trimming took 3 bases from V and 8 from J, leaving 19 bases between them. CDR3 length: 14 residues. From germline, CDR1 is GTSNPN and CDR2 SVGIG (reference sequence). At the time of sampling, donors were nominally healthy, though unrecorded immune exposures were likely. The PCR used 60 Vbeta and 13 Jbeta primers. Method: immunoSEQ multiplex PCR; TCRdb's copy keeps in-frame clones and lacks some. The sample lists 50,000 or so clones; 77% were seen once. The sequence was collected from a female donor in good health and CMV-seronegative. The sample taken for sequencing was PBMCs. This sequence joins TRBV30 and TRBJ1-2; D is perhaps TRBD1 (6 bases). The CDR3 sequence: CAWRKNSRGEGYTF. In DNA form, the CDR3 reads TGTGCCTGGAGGAAAAACTCCAGGGGCGAAGGCTACACCTTC.